Listed here are 18 T cell receptor beta chains from one sample, sequenced in a study of T cells in Graves' hyperthyroidism and ophthalmopathy (dated by TCRdb to the late 2010s). To prepare the library, multiplex PCR was applied. These reads were obtained on an Illumina HiSeq 2000. The TCR beta CDR3 regions were amplified from the RNA transcripts. For the first round of RT-PCR on the TCR CDR3, the HTBI primer set was used together with the Qiagen OneStep RT-PCR kit. TCRdb trimmed public reads at Q25 via fastp, called clones via MiXCR and kept in-frame beta chains. Each record represents a unique CDR3 protein, reported with the most common genes and DNA among its rows. The sample table shows more than 500,000 distinct CDR3 sequences, and about 16% are seen once. Clones ranked in the top ten supply around 4% of the sample. Sequenced: blood. The receptors were gathered from a woman aged 25 to 39 with Graves' hyperthyroidism.

CDR3 in amino acids: CSARARELDSSGNTIYF. The CDR3 DNA reads TGCAGTGCTCGGGCCAGGGAACTGGACAGCTCTGGAAACACCATATATTTT. V and J are TRBV20-1 and TRBJ1-3; D possibly corresponds to TRBD1 (6 bases). Germline CDR1 and CDR2: DFQATT and SNEGSKA (reference sequence). This CDR3 is 17 amino acids long. Trimming removed 5 bases at V and 0 bases at J, with 20 bases between.

This chain joins TRBV7-9 and TRBJ1-1; 7 positions agree with TRBD1. The germline V gene has CDR1 SEHNR and CDR2 FQNEAQ (reference sequence). CDR3 length: 18 residues. J was trimmed by 0 bases and V by 0 bases; bases with no gene match: 10. The CDR3 DNA reads TGTGCCAGCAGCTTAGCGGGTGACACAGGGGCCATGAACACTGAAGCTTTCTTT. This encodes CASSLAGDTGAMNTEAFF. Variable domain in full (rest from reference TRBV7-9 and TRBJ1-1): DTGVSQNPRHKITKRGQNVTFRCDPISEHNRLYWYRQTLGQGPEFLTYFQNEAQLEKSRLLSDRFSAERPKGSFSTLEIQRTEQGDSAMYLCASSLAGDTGAMNTEAFFGQGTRLTVV.

This chain connects TRBV6-5 to TRBJ1-4; D unresolved. Germline V gene data show CDR1 as MNHEY and CDR2 as SVGAGI. CDR3 length equals 15 residues. Trimming took off 2 bases at V and 0 bases at J, with 7 bases between the two ends. The CDR3 coding sequence is TGTGCCAGCAGTTACAAGAGTGCAACTAATGAAAAACTGTTTTTT. Translating gives CASSYKSATNEKLFF.

In this sample, this clonotype turned up many times. The chain couples TRBV6-1 to TRBJ2-7; either TRBD1 or TRBD2 may fit D (5 bases each). Between the trimmed V and J ends, which lost 0 bases and 3 bases, there was a span of 18 bases. The germline V gene encodes CDR1 MNHNS and CDR2 SASEGT. The CDR3 is 17 amino acids. CDR3 protein: CASSEAQWGRDLYEQYF. The CDR3 DNA sequence: TGTGCCAGCAGTGAAGCGCAATGGGGCCGGGATCTCTACGAGCAGTACTTC.

The CDR3 DNA sequence: TGTGCCAGCTCCGAACTAAACTCAGGACAGGGGAACTATGGCTACACCTTC. This encodes CASSELNSGQGNYGYTF. This chain uses TRBV18 with TRBJ1-2; 9 nucleotides agree with TRBD1. With V trimmed by 6 bases and J by 2 bases, 13 bases remained unmatched. Germline-derived CDR1 and CDR2 are KGHSH and LQKENI. There are 17 residues in the CDR3.

This clonotype was found many times. The chain uses TRBV11-2 and TRBJ1-1, with D possibly matching TRBD1 (6 bases). Germline V gives CDR1 SGHAT, CDR2 FQNNGV. V was trimmed by 4 bases and J by 11 bases, leaving 14 bases between them. The CDR3 has 12 amino acids. In DNA form, the CDR3 reads TGTGCCAGCAGCTCCTATGGGGGCACCGCTTTCTTT. Translation: CASSSYGGTAFF.

This clonotype was recorded many times. The rearrangement joins TRBV2 to TRBJ2-3; D is unresolved. Trimming stripped 8 bases from V and 4 bases from J, with 10 bases between. Germline CDR1 SNHLY, CDR2 FYNNEI. The CDR3 consists of 12 residues. The CDR3 is CASLYVADTQYF. The CDR3 nucleotides are TGTGCCAGCCTTTATGTCGCAGATACGCAGTATTTT.

This clonotype was seen only a few times. The junction shows a germline mismatch at one end, possibly a read error. The chain employs TRBV27 and TRBJ2-1, with 8 bases matching TRBD1. The germline V gene encodes CDR1 MNHEY and CDR2 SMNVEV (reference sequence). CDR3 length: 16 residues. DNA of the CDR3: TGTGCCAGCAGTTTATCCCCCACAGGGGGGTACAATGAGCAGCTCTTC. It encodes CASSLSPTGGYNEQLF.

In nucleotides, the CDR3 is TGCAGTGCTAGAGCGAGAGGAGGGCCCCTTTGGACCGAGCAGTACTTC. Protein: CSARARGGPLWTEQYF. V is TRBV20-1 and J is TRBJ2-7, with a possible D match to TRBD2 (6 bases). This CDR3 spans 16 amino acids. V was clipped by 1 base and J by 6 bases, with 22 bases between them. Germline V lookup: CDR1 DFQATT, CDR2 SNEGSKA (reference sequence).

The chain has TRBV11-2 and TRBJ1-2; no firm D call. Germline lookup yields CDR1 SGHAT and CDR2 FQNNGV. The CDR3 extends over 12 amino acids. V shed 1 base and J shed 7 bases, with 7 bases lying between them. CDR3 DNA: TGTGCCAGCAGCTTAGGGATTTCTGGCTACACCTTC. This encodes CASSLGISGYTF.

This clonotype has at least ten counts. The chain uses TRBV20-1 and TRBJ2-3; 11 nucleotides agree with TRBD2. With V trimmed by 5 bases and J by 4 bases, 8 bases remained unmatched. Germline values: CDR1 DFQATT, CDR2 SNEGSKA (reference sequence). The CDR3 is made up of 15 amino acids. The CDR3 is CSAPNSGRAADTQYF. CDR3 in DNA: TGCAGTGCTCCTAATAGCGGGAGGGCCGCAGATACGCAGTATTTT.

In this sample, this clonotype turned up many times. The genes are TRBV7-9 and TRBJ2-4; no reliable D call. CDR3 length: 14 amino acids. The V gene's germline CDR1 is SEHNR and CDR2 FQNEAQ (reference sequence). Between the trimmed V and J ends, which lost 2 bases and 3 bases, there was a span of 8 bases. DNA of the CDR3: TGTGCCAGCAGCTTATCTAGGGACAAAAACATTCAGTACTTC. Its protein is CASSLSRDKNIQYF.

The table lists this clonotype with many counts. This chain joins TRBV5-1 and TRBJ2-7, with D unresolved. The CDR3 is made up of 12 amino acids. CDR1 is SGHRS, CDR2 YFSETQ, per germline. V lost 2 bases and J lost 4, with 7 bases in between. The CDR3 reads CASSFGEYEQYF. DNA for the CDR3: TGCGCCAGCAGCTTTGGAGAGTACGAGCAGTACTTC. Supplemented by reference TRBV5-1 and TRBJ2-7, the full variable domain reads KAGVTQTPRYLIKTRGQQVTLSCSPISGHRSVSWYQQTPGQGLQFLFEYFSETQRNKGNFPGRFSGRQFSNSRSEMNVSTLELGDSALYLCASSFGEYEQYFGPGTRLTVT.

This clonotype was detected many times. This sequence joins TRBV2 and TRBJ2-5, with D possibly TRBD2 on 6 matching bases. Between the trimmed V and J ends, which lost 7 bases and 4 bases, there was a span of 16 bases. The CDR3 is 14 residues long. Germline values: CDR1 SNHLY, CDR2 FYNNEI. The CDR3 bases are TGTGCCAGCAATCCGGGACTCCCTGGAGAGACCCAGTACTTC. Its translation: CASNPGLPGETQYF.

This clonotype was seen more than once but under ten times. The gene calls are TRBV3-1 and TRBJ2-7, with 9 bases fitting TRBD1. CDR3 length: 17 residues. V was pared by 0 bases and J by 3 bases, with 9 bases of the junction left unmatched. Germline V gene sequence: CDR1 LGHDT, CDR2 YNNKEL (reference sequence). Here the CDR3 reads CASSQDSLRDRVYEQYF. CDR3 nucleotide sequence: TGTGCCAGCAGCCAAGATTCTCTCCGGGACAGGGTCTACGAGCAGTACTTC.

This clonotype was observed many times. CDR3 coding DNA: TGTGCCAGCAGCACCGGGAACCCAACCCATTATAGCAATCAGCCCCAGCATTTT. This codes for CASSTGNPTHYSNQPQHF. The chain links TRBV28 to TRBJ1-5, with D uncertain. Per the germline V gene, CDR1 is MDHEN and CDR2 is SYDVKM. The CDR3 contains 18 residues. The V end lost 6 bases, the J end lost 0 bases, and 21 bases lay between the germline ends.

This clonotype has ten or more counts. The gene calls are TRBV27 and TRBJ2-7, with 11 positions matching TRBD2. V was pared by 5 bases and J by 4 bases, with 4 bases of the junction left unmatched. Per germline, CDR1 MNHEY and CDR2 SMNVEV (reference sequence). The CDR3 sequence is 14 residues long. CDR3 loop: CASSILAGEYEQYF. The DNA for the CDR3 is TGTGCCAGCAGTATACTAGCGGGAGAATACGAGCAGTACTTC.

About this clonotype: An end of the junction differs from the germline gene, which may be a read error. V usage is TRBV28 and J usage is TRBJ2-2; either TRBD1 or TRBD2 may fit D (5 bases each). Germline V gives CDR1 MDHEN, CDR2 SYDVKM. This CDR3 has 14 residues. CDR3 loop: CASSLNWGTGEPFF. The CDR3 DNA reads TGTGCCAGCAGTTTAAATTGGGGGACCGGGGAGCCGTTTTTT.